The 15 T cell receptor beta chains below come from one sample, sequenced in a study of blood T cells in healthy people across ages. Together with a sample-barcoded 5' primer, a J-beta primer mix was included in a second PCR lasting about 7 to 12 cycles. TCRdb itself ran the 5' RACE reads through MiXCR, one entry per CDR3 protein. This sample carries fewer than 700,000 distinct CDR3 sequences, roughly 48% of them seen once, and the ten largest clones take under 30%. Sequenced sample: blood. These TCRs come from an elderly man in good health.

This clonotype was counted a few times. The CDR3 nucleotides read TGTGCCAGCAGCCAAGTAGTCCAGCAGGGGGGAGATACGCAGTATTTT. Amino acid sequence: CASSQVVQQGGDTQYF. The V and J genes are TRBV4-2 and TRBJ2-3; D is possibly TRBD1 (7 bases). V lost 1 base, J lost 5 bases, and 16 bases lay in between. CDR1 and CDR2 (germline): LGHNA, YNFKEQ. CDR3 length: 16 amino acids.

This chain uses TRBV28 with TRBJ2-5, with D perhaps TRBD1 or TRBD2 (5 bases each). Germline CDR1 reads MDHEN; CDR2 reads SYDVKM. V lost 2 bases and J 4 bases, leaving 17 bases between the germline ends. CDR3 length: 16 amino acids. The CDR3 loop reads CASSLTGDANRETQYF. The CDR3 DNA is TGTGCCAGCAGTTTAACCGGGGACGCGAATCGAGAGACCCAGTACTTC. The whole variable domain, remainder taken from reference TRBV28 and TRBJ2-5, is DVKVTQSSRYLVKRTGEKVFLECVQDMDHENMFWYRQDPGLGLRLIYFSYDVKMKEKGDIPEGYSVSREKKERFSLILESASTNQTSMYLCASSLTGDANRETQYFGPGTRLLVL.

The J gene is TRBJ2-1, the V gene TRBV20-1, with 7 bases identical to TRBD1. This CDR3 has 14 amino acids. Germline trimming cut 6 bases from V and 0 bases from J; bases unmatched to any gene: 5. CDR1 is DFQATT, CDR2 SNEGSKA, per germline (reference sequence). CDR3 protein: CSANRGNSYNEQFF. The CDR3 region has the DNA TGCAGTGCGAACAGGGGAAACTCCTACAATGAGCAGTTCTTC.

In this sample, this clonotype turned up a few times. The J gene is TRBJ1-6, the V gene TRBV7-2; D is ambiguous. Germline CDR1 SGHTA, CDR2 FQGNSA. There are 17 residues in the CDR3. V lost 1 base, J lost 0 bases, and 10 bases lay in between. The CDR3 region has the DNA TGTGCCAGCAGCTTAGTCGGACTTAGCTCCTATAATTCACCCCTCCACTTT. It encodes CASSLVGLSSYNSPLHF.

The chain has TRBV20-1 and TRBJ1-6; 11 bases are a match to TRBD1. CDR1 is DFQATT and CDR2 is SNEGSKA in the germline V gene (reference sequence). This CDR3 spans 13 amino acids. With V trimmed by 6 bases and J by 7 bases, 2 bases remained unmatched. Here the CDR3 reads CSAGTGGNSPLHF. In DNA form, the CDR3 reads TGCAGTGCGGGGACAGGGGGAAATTCACCCCTCCACTTT.

This clonotype was counted between two and nine times. The chain recombines TRBV20-1 with TRBJ1-3, with a weak D call TRBD1 (5 bases). Trimming removed 4 bases at V and 0 bases at J, with 7 bases between. CDR1 DFQATT and CDR2 SNEGSKA come from the germline V gene (reference sequence). The CDR3 contains 13 residues. The CDR3, as DNA: TGCAGTGCTATCGGGGGCTCTGGAAACACCATATATTTT. This codes for CSAIGGSGNTIYF.

The chain is built from TRBV7-2 and TRBJ1-1; 9 nucleotides match TRBD1. The V and J ends lost 4 bases and 5 bases, in that order; junction bases with no gene match: 8. This CDR3 spans 15 amino acids. The germline V gene has CDR1 SGHTA and CDR2 FQGNSA. CDR3 nucleotide sequence: TGTGCCAGCAGCTCCTTTGGACAGGGGTTGACTGAAGCTTTCTTT. Translation gives CASSSFGQGLTEAFF.

The genes are TRBV9 and TRBJ2-1; D possibly matches TRBD1 or TRBD2 (5 bases each). Germline V gives CDR1 SGDLS, CDR2 YYNGEE. The V end was cut by 0 bases, the J end by 6 bases, with 13 bases between. The CDR3 runs 15 residues. The CDR3 protein is CASSVEGDPLNEQFF. DNA for the CDR3: TGTGCCAGCAGCGTAGAAGGGGACCCTCTCAATGAGCAGTTCTTC. The full variable domain, in which reference TRBV9 and TRBJ2-1 provide the parts outside the CDR3, is DSGVTQTPKHLITATGQRVTLRCSPRSGDLSVYWYQQSLDQGLQFLIQYYNGEERAKGNILERFSAQQFPDLHSELNLSSLELGDSALYFCASSVEGDPLNEQFFGPGTRLTVL.

This clonotype was counted ten times or more. The chain recombines TRBV20-1 with TRBJ2-1, with D perhaps matching TRBD2 (6 bases). Germline assignment: CDR1 DFQATT and CDR2 SNEGSKA (reference sequence). Trimming took off 0 bases at V and 8 bases at J, with 17 bases between the two ends. The CDR3 length is 15 residues. CDR3: CSARDRLAIFHEQFF. The CDR3 DNA reads as TGCAGTGCTAGAGATCGGCTAGCGATCTTCCATGAGCAGTTCTTC.

The CDR3, as DNA: TGTGCCAGCAGCTTGGGACTAGCGGGGTCTCTATACAATGAGCAGTACTTC. The encoded protein is CASSLGLAGSLYNEQYF. The V gene is TRBV7-8, the J gene TRBJ2-1, with 13 bases that match TRBD2. The end of the DNA fits TRBJ2-7 better, so the J call may be wrong. Germline CDR1 and CDR2: SGHVS and FQNEAQ. CDR3 size: 17 residues.

This chain links TRBV10-2 with TRBJ2-3; 11 bases map to TRBD2. The CDR3 sequence is 15 residues long. V was pared by 6 bases and J by 11 bases, with 13 bases of the junction left unmatched. Germline CDR1 WSHSY, CDR2 SAAADI. The CDR3 reads CASRGTSGGPRGQYF. CDR3 DNA: TGCGCCAGCAGGGGTACTAGCGGGGGCCCGAGGGGGCAGTATTTT.

The chain is built from TRBV5-1 and TRBJ2-7; no clear D. V lost 0 bases and J lost 2, with 9 bases in between. This CDR3 region has 14 residues. Per the germline V gene, CDR1 is SGHRS and CDR2 is YFSETQ. CDR3 protein: CASSLDSRAYEQYF. The CDR3, as DNA: TGCGCCAGCAGCTTGGATTCCAGAGCCTACGAGCAGTACTTC.

This clonotype was seen repeatedly, ten times or more. The genes are TRBV6-6 and TRBJ1-5; D perhaps matches TRBD1 (5 bases). The CDR3 is 15 residues long. V was pared by 2 bases and J by 1 base, with 9 bases between. Germline CDR1 and CDR2: MNHNY and SVGAGI (reference sequence). CDR3: CASSYAGDSNQPQHF. The CDR3 region has the DNA TGTGCCAGCAGTTACGCCGGGGACAGCAATCAGCCCCAGCATTTT.

This clonotype was observed a handful of times. CDR3 protein: CASSYPDRGFNTF. In DNA, the CDR3 is TGTGCCAGCAGTTATCCCGACAGGGGTTTCAACACCTTC. The genes are TRBV6-9 and TRBJ1-2; 8 bases line up with TRBD1. Germline CDR1 and CDR2: MNHGY and SVAAGI. After removal of 2 bases from V and 12 bases from J, the junction contained 8 bases not matched to a gene. The CDR3 runs 13 residues.

This clonotype was observed at least ten times. V and J are TRBV29-1 and TRBJ1-2; possible D gene TRBD1, 5 bases. Trimming took 6 bases from V and 6 from J, leaving 20 bases between them. The germline CDR1 and CDR2 sequences are SQVTM and ANQGSEA. There are 14 residues in the CDR3. The CDR3: CSVEDGTAGDGYTF. CDR3 in DNA: TGCAGCGTCGAGGACGGGACGGCGGGGGATGGCTACACCTTC.